The clone carrying this T cell receptor (beta chain) was recorded many times. Its antigen is as yet unknown. This sample was included in a study of tumor-infiltrating lymphocytes in primary liver carcinoma. Study summary: These patients were men and women whose ages were 30 to 69 years. Findings and caveats of the study: A small share of top clones, only about 7-24%, was found in all five tumor regions.

Between about 20 and 30 mg of unsorted bulk tissue served as the source from which RNA and DNA were co-extracted. Every patient had chronic HBV infection and was treatment-naive. Trimming cost V 3 bases and J 0 bases, with 15 bases left between them. This CDR3 is 16 amino acids long. CDR1 is SGHRS and CDR2 is YFSETQ in the germline V gene. Using a constant-region primer together with ProtoScript II reverse transcriptase, TCR beta cDNA was made from about 490 ng of total RNA. Libraries covering TCR beta were generated through three nested multiplex PCR rounds (using a slightly modified ARM-PCR). Primers for the first two PCR rounds were TRBV1-TRBV30 forward primers and a C-beta reverse primer (about 11 cycles per round). In TCRdb, the multiplex PCR reads were re-called with MiXCR into one record per CDR3 protein. The sample lists under 45,000 distinct CDR3 sequences; about three quarters were seen once.

The rearrangement links TRBV5-1 to TRBJ1-1, with D possibly TRBD1 on 5 matching bases. The sequenced sample was liver tumor tissue from sampling region 2. Subset: tumor region T2, inferior pole. The sequence was obtained from a man aged 35 to 55 with primary liver carcinoma and hepatitis B virus infection. The CDR3, as DNA: TGCGCCAGCAGCTCCAACCCACCGGGGCTGAACACTGAAGCTTTCTTT. Its translation: CASSSNPPGLNTEAFF.